The 7 T cell receptor beta chains below come from one sample, sequenced in a study of response to subunit inactivated influenza vaccine. MiXCR, applied by TCRdb to the RT-PCR reads, yields one record per CDR3 protein. The sample has 450,000 to 500,000 distinct CDR3 sequences, approximately 11% seen once; the top ten hold roughly 12%. The starting material was PBMCs from blood, obtained roughly 46 days after vaccination. These receptors came from a man aged 50 to 60 who received an inactivated influenza vaccine.

The chain uses TRBV5-5 and TRBJ2-7; 7 bases fit TRBD1. The CDR3 is made up of 15 amino acids. The trim removed 4 bases at V and 2 bases at J, leaving 9 bases unmatched. Looked up from germline, CDR1 is SGHKS and CDR2 is YYEKEE (reference sequence). CDR3 sequence reads: CASSQIIGTAYEQYF. CDR3 in DNA: TGTGCCAGCAGCCAGATAATAGGGACAGCCTACGAGCAGTACTTC.

The table lists this clonotype with many counts. The J gene is TRBJ2-1, the V gene TRBV20-1; TRBD1 agrees at 9 bases. The V and J ends lost 5 bases and 5 bases, in that order; junction bases with no gene match: 7. The V gene's germline CDR1 is DFQATT and CDR2 SNEGSKA (reference sequence). This CDR3 is built from 14 residues. The CDR3 region is CSAHYRGHDNEQFF. CDR3 sequence (DNA): TGCAGTGCTCACTACAGGGGGCACGACAATGAGCAGTTCTTC.

This clonotype was seen a handful of times. V usage is TRBV24-1 and J usage is TRBJ2-4, with 9 bases matching TRBD1. The CDR3 has 13 amino acids. Germline values: CDR1 KGHDR, CDR2 SFDVKD. Trimming took 7 bases from V and 8 from J; bases not matched to a gene: 5. Here the CDR3 reads CATSPGTGYIQYF. The DNA for the CDR3 is TGTGCCACCAGCCCCGGGACAGGGTACATTCAGTACTTC.

This clonotype occurred many times. In DNA, the CDR3 is TGCAGTGCTAGAGCGGGAGTCAATCAGCCCCAGCATTTT. Translated, it gives CSARAGVNQPQHF. The chain is built from TRBV20-1 and TRBJ1-5; D is uncertain. This CDR3 spans 13 amino acids. The V end was cut by 1 base, the J end by 3 bases, with 7 bases between. The V gene's germline CDR1 is DFQATT and CDR2 SNEGSKA (reference sequence).

This sequence joins TRBV12-3 or TRBV12-4 and TRBJ2-4; 7 bases fit TRBD1. Trimming cost V 4 bases and J 7 bases; bases outside gene matches: 7. This CDR3 contains 14 residues. CDR3 protein: CASSSAGGFNIQYF. CDR3 sequence (DNA): TGTGCCAGCAGTTCCGCAGGGGGTTTCAACATTCAGTACTTC.

This clonotype has just a few counts. The rearrangement uses TRBV7-6 and TRBJ2-5, with 8 bases identical to TRBD2. The CDR3 has 15 residues. J gave up 4 bases and V 3 bases, and 7 bases lay outside the gene matches. Germline V gene data show CDR1 as SGHVS and CDR2 as FNYEAQ. DNA for the CDR3: TGTGCCAGCAGCTTTTCTACTAGCGGTAGAGAGACCCAGTACTTC. It translates to CASSFSTSGRETQYF.

The genes are TRBV4-3 and TRBJ2-1; TRBD2 might be the D (7 bases). The CDR3 is 15 residues long. Germline values: CDR1 LGHNA, CDR2 YSLEER. Trimming took 6 bases from V and 6 from J, leaving 18 bases between them. The CDR3 loop reads CASSQRAGAGNEQFF. DNA of the CDR3: TGCGCCAGCAGTCAACGGGCGGGGGCAGGCAATGAGCAGTTCTTC.